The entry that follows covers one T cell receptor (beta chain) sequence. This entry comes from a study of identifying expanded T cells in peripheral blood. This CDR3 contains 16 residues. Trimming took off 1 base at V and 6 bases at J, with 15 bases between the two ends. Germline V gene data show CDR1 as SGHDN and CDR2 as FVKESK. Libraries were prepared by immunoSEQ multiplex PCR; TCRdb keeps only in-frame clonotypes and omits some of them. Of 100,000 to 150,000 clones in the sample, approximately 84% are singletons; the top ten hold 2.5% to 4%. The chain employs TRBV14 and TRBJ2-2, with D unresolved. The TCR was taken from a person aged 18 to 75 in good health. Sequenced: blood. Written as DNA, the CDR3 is TGTGCCAGCAGCCAAGCCCCTCCGCACGAGGCCGGGGAGCTGTTTTTT. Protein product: CASSQAPPHEAGELFF.